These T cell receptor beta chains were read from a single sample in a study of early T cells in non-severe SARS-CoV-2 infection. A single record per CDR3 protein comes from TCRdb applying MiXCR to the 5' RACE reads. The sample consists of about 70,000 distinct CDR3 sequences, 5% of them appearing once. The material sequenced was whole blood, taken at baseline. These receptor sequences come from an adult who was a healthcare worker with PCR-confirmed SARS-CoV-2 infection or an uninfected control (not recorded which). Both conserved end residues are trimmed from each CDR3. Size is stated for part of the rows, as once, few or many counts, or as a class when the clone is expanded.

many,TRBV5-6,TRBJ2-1,ASSLTLGGTEQF
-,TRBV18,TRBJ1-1,ASRNNTEAF
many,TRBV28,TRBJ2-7,ASSLTGPPYEQY
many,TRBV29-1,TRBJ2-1,STFGGTSGTDNEQF
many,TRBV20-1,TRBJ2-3,SADGTGFSTDTQY
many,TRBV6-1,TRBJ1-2,ASVSSYGYT
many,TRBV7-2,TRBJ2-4,ASSPFLWTGLD
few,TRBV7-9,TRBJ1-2,ASSLDRAGYT
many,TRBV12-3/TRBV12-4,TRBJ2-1,ASSLVAGRSFNEQF
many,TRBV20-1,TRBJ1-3,SARVDQGDRGNTIY
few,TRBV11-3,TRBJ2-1,ASSLEAYNEQF
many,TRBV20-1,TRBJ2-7,SAGLYEDEQY
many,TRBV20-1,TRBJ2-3,SADPRTPGVTDTQY
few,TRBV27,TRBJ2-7,ASSRLQGADSYEQY
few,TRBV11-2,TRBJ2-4,ASSFTWSLAKNIQY
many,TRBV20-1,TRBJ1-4,SAEDRGGNEKLF
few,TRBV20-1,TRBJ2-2,SASSSGTNTGELF
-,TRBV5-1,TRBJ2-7,ASSLSSGPYEQY
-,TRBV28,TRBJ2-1,ASSLLVYASSYNEQF
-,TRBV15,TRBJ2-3,ATSRPGARSTDTQY
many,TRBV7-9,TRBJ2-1,ASSPGLAGVEQF
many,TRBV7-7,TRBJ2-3,ASSSGLGADTQY
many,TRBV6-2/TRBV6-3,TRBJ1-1,ASRPRQDYTEAF
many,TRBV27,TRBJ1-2,ASSSGGGLLNYGYT
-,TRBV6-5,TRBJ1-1,ASSYSEREGTEAF
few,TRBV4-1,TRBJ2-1,ASSQGGINLGQRYNEQF
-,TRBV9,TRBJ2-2,ASSARLAVNTGELF
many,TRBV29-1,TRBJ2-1,SVERTWGNEQF
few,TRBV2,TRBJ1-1,ASSAQTGGTEAF
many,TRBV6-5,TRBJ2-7,ASSRMGTSGEQY
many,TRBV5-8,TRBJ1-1,ASIVWGRRRTEAF
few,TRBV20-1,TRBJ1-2,SARYAYVEGYT
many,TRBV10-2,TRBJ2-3,ASSESGIGGHTQY
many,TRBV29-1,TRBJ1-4,SVQGGSNEKLF
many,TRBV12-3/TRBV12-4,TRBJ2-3,ASSPSGSTDTQY
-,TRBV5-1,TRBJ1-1,ASSLEALYTEAF
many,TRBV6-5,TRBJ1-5,ASSYSLGQWPQH
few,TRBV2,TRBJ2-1,ASSERGWEGYHNEQF
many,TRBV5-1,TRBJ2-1,ASSPRQQSSYNEQF
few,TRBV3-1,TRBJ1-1,ASSQDGTGATEAF
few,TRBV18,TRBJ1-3,ASSAGSGNTIY
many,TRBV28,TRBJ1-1,ASGPQGSFGAF
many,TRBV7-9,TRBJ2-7,ASSSEWLSATYEQY
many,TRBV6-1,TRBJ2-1,ASSESGSGRALPTNEQF
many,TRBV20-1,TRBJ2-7,SARVIASEQY
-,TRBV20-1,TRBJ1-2,SASERNAGVGYT
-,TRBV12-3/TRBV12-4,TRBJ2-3,ASSPGLAELNTDTQY
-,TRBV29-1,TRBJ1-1,SVAPTGDGEAF
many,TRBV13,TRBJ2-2,ASSLGDKNTGELF
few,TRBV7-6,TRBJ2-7,ASSARTRSYEQY
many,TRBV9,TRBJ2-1,ASSSPTYNEQF
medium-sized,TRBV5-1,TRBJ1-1,ASGPATGSPTMNTEAF
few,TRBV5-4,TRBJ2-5,ASSPQDRETQY
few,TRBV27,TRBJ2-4,ASSPLTGVGVAKNIQY
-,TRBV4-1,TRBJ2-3,ASSRLAGGGSTDTQY